What follows are 13 T cell receptor beta chains derived from one specimen sequenced in a study of neurological immune-mediated disorders. TCRdb recomputed calls from the 5' RACE reads with MiXCR, one row per CDR3 protein. There are roughly 62,000 distinct CDR3 sequences in the sample; 10% to 12% occur only once, and 1.5% to 2% lies in the top ten. The sample was PBMCs. These TCRs come from a man aged 55 to 70 in good health.

This clonotype was seen at least ten times. The V call is TRBV5-1, the J call TRBJ1-2; no clear D. This CDR3 has 12 amino acids. Germline CDR1 and CDR2: SGHRS and YFSETQ. V was trimmed by 3 bases and J by 3 bases, leaving 6 bases between them. The DNA for the CDR3 is TGCGCCAGCAGCTCCAGACACTATGGCTACACCTTC. Encoded protein: CASSSRHYGYTF.

In its sample, this clonotype was seen many times. The V gene is TRBV20-1, the J gene TRBJ1-5; no clear D gene. Trimming took 0 bases from V and 2 from J, leaving 17 bases between them. This CDR3 is built from 17 residues. Germline V gene sequence: CDR1 DFQATT, CDR2 SNEGSKA (reference sequence). CDR3 loop: CSARDLAYIAGNQPQHF. The CDR3 nucleotides are TGCAGTGCTAGAGATCTGGCCTATATAGCTGGCAATCAGCCCCAGCATTTT.

There are many counts of this clonotype. This sequence joins TRBV5-6 and TRBJ1-1; tentatively, D is TRBD1 (5 bases). This CDR3 has 12 amino acids. Germline loops: CDR1 SGHDT, CDR2 YYEEEE. V lost 3 bases, J lost 8 bases, and 11 bases lay in between. CDR3 loop: CASSSTWGEAFF. CDR3 coding DNA: TGTGCCAGCAGCTCCACTTGGGGGGAAGCTTTCTTT.

There are many counts of this clonotype. CDR3: CSAPTSGGLNEQFF. The CDR3 nucleotides are TGCAGTGCCCCGACTAGCGGGGGGTTAAATGAGCAGTTCTTC. The chain links TRBV20-1 to TRBJ2-1, with 13 bases fitting TRBD2. The CDR3 is 14 amino acids. The trim removed 6 bases at V and 7 bases at J, leaving 6 bases unmatched. Germline lookup yields CDR1 DFQATT and CDR2 SNEGSKA (reference sequence).

This clonotype has at least ten counts. The chain employs TRBV20-1 and TRBJ1-5, with D possibly TRBD1 on 6 matching bases. Trimming took off 0 bases at V and 6 bases at J, with 18 bases between the two ends. The V gene's germline CDR1 is DFQATT and CDR2 SNEGSKA (reference sequence). The CDR3 covers 16 residues. The CDR3: CSARDRRQGKSQPQHF. In DNA form, the CDR3 reads TGCAGTGCTAGAGATCGACGGCAGGGGAAAAGTCAGCCCCAGCATTTT.

This clonotype was seen ten or more times. The chain's CDR3 is CAISLDGGQPQHF. As DNA, the CDR3 is TGTGCCATCAGTCTCGACGGGGGACAGCCCCAGCATTTT. V gene TRBV10-3 combines with J gene TRBJ1-5, with a tentative D call TRBD1 (5 bases). CDR1 is ENHRY, CDR2 SYGVKD, per germline. This CDR3 spans 13 amino acids. V gave up 5 bases and J gave up 7 bases, with 12 bases separating them.

This clonotype came up many times. This CDR3 is CATSGSTDTQYF. In DNA form, the CDR3 reads TGTGCCACCAGTGGGAGCACAGATACGCAGTATTTT. This chain uses TRBV24-1 with TRBJ2-3; D unresolved. This CDR3 has 12 residues. Trimming removed 5 bases from V and 0 bases from J, with 2 bases in between. The germline gives CDR1 KGHDR, CDR2 SFDVKD.

This clonotype came up many times. The chain recombines TRBV12-3 or TRBV12-4 with TRBJ1-1; 7 bases align to TRBD1. The junction had 7 bases not matched to a gene; V was cut back by 5 bases and J by 1 base. The CDR3 sequence is 15 residues long. This CDR3 is CASSRQGWENTEAFF. The CDR3 region has the DNA TGTGCCAGCAGTAGACAGGGTTGGGAGAACACTGAAGCTTTCTTT.

The sample holds many counts of this clonotype. The chain recombines TRBV7-8 with TRBJ1-1, with 9 bases matching TRBD1. CDR3 length: 15 amino acids. The junction had 8 bases not matched to a gene; V was cut back by 5 bases and J by 4 bases. Germline assignment: CDR1 SGHVS and CDR2 FQNEAQ. CDR3 sequence: CASSPQGAGGTEAFF. The CDR3, as DNA: TGTGCCAGCAGCCCACAGGGGGCAGGTGGCACTGAAGCTTTCTTT.

At least ten counts were recorded for this clonotype. The V and J genes are TRBV5-1 and TRBJ2-1; 8 bases are a match to TRBD2. The CDR3 runs 15 residues. The V and J ends lost 3 bases and 0 bases, in that order; junction bases with no gene match: 2. The germline V gene encodes CDR1 SGHRS and CDR2 YFSETQ. The CDR3 DNA is TGCGCCAGCAGCTGGAGCGGGGGCTCCTACAATGAGCAGTTCTTC. It specifies CASSWSGGSYNEQFF.

This clonotype was counted ten times or more. The V call is TRBV7-9, the J call TRBJ1-2; D is unresolved. The germline V gene encodes CDR1 SEHNR and CDR2 FQNEAQ (reference sequence). The CDR3 spans 12 residues. Trimming removed 5 bases at V and 8 bases at J, with 12 bases between. CDR3 amino acids: CASSLDLDGYTF. The CDR3 coding sequence is TGTGCCAGCAGCCTCGACCTTGACGGCTACACCTTC.

At least ten counts were recorded for this clonotype. The chain uses TRBV7-8 and TRBJ1-1; the match to TRBD1 covers 7 bases. The length of the CDR3 is 14 residues. Germline V lookup: CDR1 SGHVS, CDR2 FQNEAQ. The junction had 8 bases not matched to a gene; V was cut back by 8 bases and J by 2 bases. The CDR3 bases are TGTGCCAGCCTCCAGGGGGGCCTCAACACTGAAGCTTTCTTT. Translation gives CASLQGGLNTEAFF.

This clonotype was counted at least ten times. The chain uses TRBV7-2 and TRBJ1-2, with D possibly matching TRBD1 (5 bases). V shed 1 base and J shed 3 bases, with 9 bases lying between them. This CDR3 comprises 14 residues. Germline-derived CDR1 and CDR2 are SGHTA and FQGNSA. CDR3 DNA: TGTGCCAGCAGCTTAGACGGGGGTGACTATGGCTACACCTTC. Translation gives CASSLDGGDYGYTF.